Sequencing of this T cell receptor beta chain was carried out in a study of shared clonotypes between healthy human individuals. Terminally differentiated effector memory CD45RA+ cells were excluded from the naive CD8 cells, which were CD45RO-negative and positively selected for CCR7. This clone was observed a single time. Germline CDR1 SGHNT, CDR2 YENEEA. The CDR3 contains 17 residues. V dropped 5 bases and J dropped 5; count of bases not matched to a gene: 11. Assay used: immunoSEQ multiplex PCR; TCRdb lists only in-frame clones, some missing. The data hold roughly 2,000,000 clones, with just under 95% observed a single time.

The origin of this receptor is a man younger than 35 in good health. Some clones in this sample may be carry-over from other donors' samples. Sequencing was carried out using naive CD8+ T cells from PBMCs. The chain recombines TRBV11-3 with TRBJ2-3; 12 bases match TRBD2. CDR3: CASSKRGLAGGGDTQYF. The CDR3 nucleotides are TGTGCCAGCAGCAAGCGGGGGCTAGCGGGAGGGGGAGATACGCAGTATTTT.